The 19 T cell receptor beta chains given below trace back to one sample, sequenced in a study of long-term antiretroviral therapy in people with HIV (dated by TCRdb to between 2022 and 2023). Sequencing of the TRB variable region was done with the immunoSEQ hsTCRB v3.0 assay at survey level resolution. TCRdb carries this immuneACCESS record with in-frame sequences only. Its versions omit some clonotypes, under half of them owing to an unresolved V gene in the studies checked, with the rest unexplained. This sample comprises more than 10,000 clones, approximately 77% of them detected only once. The ten largest clones add up to about a fifth of the sample. The material was unsorted PBMCs, obtained 0.5 years before starting antiretroviral therapy. The receptors derive from a middle-aged woman with HIV.

This chain links TRBV19 with TRBJ2-3; tentative D call: TRBD1 (5 bases). Germline V CDR1 and CDR2: LNHDA, SQIVND (reference sequence). The V and J ends lost 3 bases and 2 bases respectively, with 9 bases between them. The CDR3 sequence is 14 residues long. The CDR3 loop is CASSIRQNTDTQYF. CDR3 nucleotides: TGTGCCAGTAGTATCCGACAGAACACAGATACGCAGTATTTT.

This clone has only one observation. The V call is TRBV4-3, the J call TRBJ2-7, with a possible D match to TRBD2 (7 bases). The CDR3 runs to 15 residues. V lost 0 bases, J lost 6 bases, and 15 bases lay in between. Germline CDR1 is LGHNA and CDR2 is YSLEER. The CDR3 region has the DNA TGCGCCAGCAGCCAAGATGAGGGGGGGGAGGGCGAGCAGTACTTC. Its protein product is CASSQDEGGEGEQYF.

About this clone: Distinct nucleotide sequences in the sample also encode this CDR3. The chain employs TRBV29-1 and TRBJ2-1, with D hard to call. The CDR3 has 11 residues. From germline, CDR1 is SQVTM and CDR2 ANQGSEA. Trimming pared 0 bases from V and 4 bases from J, leaving 1 base between. DNA of the CDR3: TGCAGCGTTGAAGAGTACAATGAGCAGTTCTTC. This translates into CSVEEYNEQFF.

The gene calls are TRBV7-9 and TRBJ1-1; 8 bases match TRBD1. V dropped 3 bases and J dropped 2; count of bases not matched to a gene: 2. In germline, CDR1 is SEHNR, CDR2 FQNEAQ (reference sequence). The CDR3 is 14 amino acids. CDR3 nucleotide sequence: TGTGCCAGCAGCTTCGGACAGGGAAACACTGAAGCTTTCTTT. Translating gives CASSFGQGNTEAFF.

The rearrangement links TRBV7-9 to TRBJ2-4; tentatively, D is TRBD1 or TRBD2 (7 bases each). The germline gives CDR1 SEHNR, CDR2 FQNEAQ (reference sequence). V was trimmed by 5 bases and J by 1 base, leaving 12 bases between them. The CDR3 length is 15 residues. In DNA form, the CDR3 reads TGTGCCAGCAGCATTCAGGGGGGGGCCAAAAACATTCAGTACTTC. This sequence encodes CASSIQGGAKNIQYF.

In this sample, this clone turned up once. The chain has TRBV18 and TRBJ2-1; TRBD2 matches at 13 bases. Germline assignment: CDR1 KGHSH and CDR2 LQKENI. The V segment lost 6 bases and the J segment 6 bases; nucleotides outside the gene matches: 5. There are 15 residues in the CDR3. CDR3 protein: CASSRTSGRVNEQFF. The CDR3 coding sequence is TGTGCCAGCTCCAGGACTAGCGGGAGAGTCAATGAGCAGTTCTTC.

The gene calls are TRBV28 and TRBJ2-1, with 8 bases lining up with TRBD2. Germline V gives CDR1 MDHEN, CDR2 SYDVKM. The CDR3 consists of 12 residues. V trimming: 10 bases; J trimming: 4 bases; junction bases outside the gene matches: 3. The CDR3: CATTSGYNEQFF. The CDR3 bases are TGTGCCACAACTAGCGGTTACAATGAGCAGTTCTTC.

The genes are TRBV27 and TRBJ1-6, with TRBD1 matching 7 bases. The junction had 3 bases not matched to a gene; V was cut back by 1 base and J by 0 bases. The germline V gene encodes CDR1 MNHEY and CDR2 SMNVEV (reference sequence). The length of the CDR3 is 17 residues. The DNA for the CDR3 is TGTGCCAGCAGTTTATGGGGACAGAGCTCCTATAATTCACCCCTCCACTTT. This sequence encodes CASSLWGQSSYNSPLHF.

V gene TRBV19 combines with J gene TRBJ1-2; 7 bases map to TRBD1. V shed 0 bases and J 8 bases; nucleotides not matched to a gene: 12. CDR1 and CDR2 (germline): LNHDA, SQIVND (reference sequence). The CDR3 runs to 16 residues. CDR3 bases: TGTGCCAGTAGTATAGATCTCAGAGCAGGGGGGCGAGGCTACACCTTC. Its protein is CASSIDLRAGGRGYTF.

This clone was counted a few times. The chain links TRBV19 to TRBJ1-5; no definite D call. Trimming pared 3 bases from V and 0 bases from J, leaving 6 bases between. The CDR3 runs 14 residues. Germline assignment: CDR1 LNHDA and CDR2 SQIVND (reference sequence). The CDR3 sequence is CASSILGSNQPQHF. CDR3 DNA: TGTGCCAGTAGTATTCTCGGTAGCAATCAGCCCCAGCATTTT.

The CDR3 coding sequence is TGTGCCAGCTCACCTGACAGGGGGAATCAGCCCCAGCATTTT. This gives the protein CASSPDRGNQPQHF. The V call is TRBV18, the J call TRBJ1-5; TRBD1 aligns across 9 bases. V shed 3 bases, J shed 4 bases, and the junction held 1 base outside the gene matches. This CDR3 comprises 14 residues. CDR1 is KGHSH and CDR2 is LQKENI in the germline V gene.

Worth noting for this clone: One end of the junction does not line up with germline, which may come from a read error. The J gene is TRBJ2-2, the V gene TRBV9; D unresolved. Looked up from germline, CDR1 is SGDLS and CDR2 is YYNGEE. The CDR3 has 16 amino acids. The CDR3 bases are TGTGCCAGCAGTGTAGTCCGCGACACCTACACCGGGGAGCTGTTTTTT. Its protein is CASSVVRDTYTGELFF.

V gene TRBV4-2 combines with J gene TRBJ1-2; no definite D call. V lost 1 base, J lost 8 bases, and 5 bases lay in between. CDR1 and CDR2 (germline): LGHNA, YNFKEQ. The CDR3 loop spans 11 amino acids. CDR3 residues: CASSQAKGYTF. The DNA for the CDR3 is TGTGCCAGCAGCCAAGCCAAGGGCTACACCTTC.

This chain joins TRBV5-1 and TRBJ1-1; D unresolved. Trimming left V 1 base short and J 0 bases short, with 4 bases between. CDR3 length: 13 amino acids. Germline V gene data show CDR1 as SGHRS and CDR2 as YFSETQ. The CDR3, as DNA: TGCGCCAGCAGCTTGACCGTGAACACTGAAGCTTTCTTT. It is translated as CASSLTVNTEAFF.

The CDR3 DNA sequence: TGTGCCAGCAGCCCGTATAGCGGGGGCACCTACGAGCAGTACTTC. Protein: CASSPYSGGTYEQYF. The chain uses TRBV9 and TRBJ2-7, with TRBD2 matching over 9 bases. The germline V gene encodes CDR1 SGDLS and CDR2 YYNGEE. The CDR3 covers 15 residues. The trim removed 4 bases at V and 2 bases at J, leaving 7 bases unmatched. The entire variable domain, with the rest obtained from reference TRBV9 and TRBJ2-7, is as follows: DSGVTQTPKHLITATGQRVTLRCSPRSGDLSVYWYQQSLDQGLQFLIQYYNGEERAKGNILERFSAQQFPDLHSELNLSSLELGDSALYFCASSPYSGGTYEQYFGPGTRLTVT.

The V call is TRBV27, the J call TRBJ2-1, with D perhaps TRBD1 or TRBD2 (6 bases each). There are 15 residues in the CDR3. Per germline, CDR1 MNHEY and CDR2 SMNVEV (reference sequence). The V end lost 3 bases, the J end lost 3 bases, and 12 bases lay between the germline ends. In DNA, the CDR3 is TGTGCCAGCAGTTTGGCCGGGGGCGGCTACAATGAGCAGTTCTTC. Translation gives CASSLAGGGYNEQFF.

This chain uses TRBV27 with TRBJ2-7; D might be TRBD2 (5 bases). Germline assignment: CDR1 MNHEY and CDR2 SMNVEV (reference sequence). The CDR3 covers 13 residues. Trimming cost V 0 bases and J 5 bases, with 8 bases left between them. In DNA, the CDR3 is TGTGCCAGCAGTTTATCGGTCGGGAACGAGCAGTACTTC. It specifies CASSLSVGNEQYF.

J is TRBJ2-3 and V is TRBV5-6, with TRBD1 matching over 8 bases. The CDR3 runs 13 residues. J was trimmed by 11 bases and V by 0 bases; bases with no gene match: 5. Per germline, CDR1 SGHDT and CDR2 YYEEEE. As DNA, the CDR3 is TGTGCCAGCAGCTTGGAGGGGGACAGGAGGCAGTATTTT. Its translation is CASSLEGDRRQYF.

This clone was found once. J is TRBJ1-1 and V is TRBV10-3, with D unclear. Per germline, CDR1 ENHRY and CDR2 SYGVKD. The CDR3 consists of 15 residues. The ends were cut back, 6 bases at V and 1 base at J, with 15 bases in the middle. In DNA form, the CDR3 reads TGTGCCATCAGCAAAACGACCGAACAGAACACTGAAGCTTTCTTT. This encodes CAISKTTEQNTEAFF.